The present T cell receptor beta chain was sequenced within a study of blood T cell repertoires in COVID-19. The overall study: Acute and convalescent COVID-19 samples came from the United States, Italy and Spain.

The authors' processing: It was from reference gene primer amplification that nucleated cell counts were estimated. Libraries were prepared by immunoSEQ multiplex PCR; TCRdb keeps only in-frame clonotypes and omits some of them. V and J calls and clone size are as listed in that table; D and trimming were resolved from the DNA. The repertoire holds about 150,000 clones, with under 90% as singletons. The specimen was peripheral blood. This TCR came from a human donor in a cohort sampled during active COVID-19.

The CDR3 sequence is CAISAPTGQGGNTEAFF. Written as DNA, the CDR3 is TGTGCCATCAGTGCACCTACGGGACAGGGTGGGAACACTGAAGCTTTCTTT. This chain links TRBV10-3 with TRBJ1-1, with 9 bases identical to TRBD1. The V gene's germline CDR1 is ENHRY and CDR2 SYGVKD. The CDR3 totals 17 residues. The J segment lost 1 base and the V segment lost 4 bases, leaving 10 bases of the junction unmatched.